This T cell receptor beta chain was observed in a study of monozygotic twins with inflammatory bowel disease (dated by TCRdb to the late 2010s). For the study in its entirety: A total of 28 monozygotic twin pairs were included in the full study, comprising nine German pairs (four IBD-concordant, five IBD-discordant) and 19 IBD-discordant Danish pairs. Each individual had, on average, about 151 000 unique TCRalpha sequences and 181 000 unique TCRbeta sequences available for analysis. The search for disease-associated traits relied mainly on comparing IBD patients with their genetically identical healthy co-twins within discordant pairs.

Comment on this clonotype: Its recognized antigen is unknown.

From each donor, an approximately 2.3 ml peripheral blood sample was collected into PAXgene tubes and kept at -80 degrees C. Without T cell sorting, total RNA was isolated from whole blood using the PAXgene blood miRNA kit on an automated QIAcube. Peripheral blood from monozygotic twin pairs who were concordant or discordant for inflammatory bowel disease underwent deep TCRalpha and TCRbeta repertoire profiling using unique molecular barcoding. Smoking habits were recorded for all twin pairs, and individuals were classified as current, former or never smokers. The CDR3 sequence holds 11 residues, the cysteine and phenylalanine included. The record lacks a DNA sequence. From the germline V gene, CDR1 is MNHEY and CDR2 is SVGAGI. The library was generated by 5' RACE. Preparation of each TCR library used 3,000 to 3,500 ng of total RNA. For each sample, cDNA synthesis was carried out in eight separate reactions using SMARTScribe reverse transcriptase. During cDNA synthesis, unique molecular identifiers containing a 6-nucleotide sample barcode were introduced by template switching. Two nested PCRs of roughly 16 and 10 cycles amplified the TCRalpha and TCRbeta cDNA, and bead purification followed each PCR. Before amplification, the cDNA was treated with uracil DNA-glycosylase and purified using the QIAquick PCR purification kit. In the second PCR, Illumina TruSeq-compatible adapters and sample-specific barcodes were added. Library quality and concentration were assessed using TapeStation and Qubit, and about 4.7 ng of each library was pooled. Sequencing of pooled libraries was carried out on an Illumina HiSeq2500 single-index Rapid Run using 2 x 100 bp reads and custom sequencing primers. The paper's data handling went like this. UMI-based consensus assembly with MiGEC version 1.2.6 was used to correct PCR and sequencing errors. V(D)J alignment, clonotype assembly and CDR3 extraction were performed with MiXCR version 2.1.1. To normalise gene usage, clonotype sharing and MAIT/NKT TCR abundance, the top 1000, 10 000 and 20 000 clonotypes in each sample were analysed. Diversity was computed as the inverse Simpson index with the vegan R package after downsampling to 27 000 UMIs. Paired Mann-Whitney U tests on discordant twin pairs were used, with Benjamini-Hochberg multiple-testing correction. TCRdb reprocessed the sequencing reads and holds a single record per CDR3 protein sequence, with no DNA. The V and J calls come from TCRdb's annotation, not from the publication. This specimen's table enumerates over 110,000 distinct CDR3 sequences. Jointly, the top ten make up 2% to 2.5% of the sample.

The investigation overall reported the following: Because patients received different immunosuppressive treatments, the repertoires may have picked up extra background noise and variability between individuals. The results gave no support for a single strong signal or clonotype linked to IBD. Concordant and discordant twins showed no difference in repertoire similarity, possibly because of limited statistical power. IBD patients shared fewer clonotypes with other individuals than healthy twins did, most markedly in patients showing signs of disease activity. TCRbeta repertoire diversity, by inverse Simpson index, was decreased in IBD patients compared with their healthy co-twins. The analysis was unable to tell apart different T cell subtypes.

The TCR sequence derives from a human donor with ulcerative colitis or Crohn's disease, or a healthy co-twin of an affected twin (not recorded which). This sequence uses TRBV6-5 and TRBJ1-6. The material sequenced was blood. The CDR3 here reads CASTENSPLHF.